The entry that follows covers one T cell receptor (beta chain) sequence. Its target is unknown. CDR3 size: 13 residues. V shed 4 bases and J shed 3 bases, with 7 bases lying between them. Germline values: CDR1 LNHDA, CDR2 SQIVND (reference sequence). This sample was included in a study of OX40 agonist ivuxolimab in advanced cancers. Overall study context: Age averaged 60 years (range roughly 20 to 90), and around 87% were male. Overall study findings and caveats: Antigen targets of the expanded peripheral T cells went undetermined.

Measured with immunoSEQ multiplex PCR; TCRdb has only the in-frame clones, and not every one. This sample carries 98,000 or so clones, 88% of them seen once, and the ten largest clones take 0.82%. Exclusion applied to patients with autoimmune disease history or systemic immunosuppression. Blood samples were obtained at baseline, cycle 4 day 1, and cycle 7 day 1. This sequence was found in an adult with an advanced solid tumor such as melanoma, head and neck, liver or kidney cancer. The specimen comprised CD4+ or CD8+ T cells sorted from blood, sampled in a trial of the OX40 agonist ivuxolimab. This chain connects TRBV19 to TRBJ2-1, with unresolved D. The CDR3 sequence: CASSSSIYNEQFF. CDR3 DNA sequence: TGTGCCAGTAGTAGCTCCATCTACAATGAGCAGTTCTTC.